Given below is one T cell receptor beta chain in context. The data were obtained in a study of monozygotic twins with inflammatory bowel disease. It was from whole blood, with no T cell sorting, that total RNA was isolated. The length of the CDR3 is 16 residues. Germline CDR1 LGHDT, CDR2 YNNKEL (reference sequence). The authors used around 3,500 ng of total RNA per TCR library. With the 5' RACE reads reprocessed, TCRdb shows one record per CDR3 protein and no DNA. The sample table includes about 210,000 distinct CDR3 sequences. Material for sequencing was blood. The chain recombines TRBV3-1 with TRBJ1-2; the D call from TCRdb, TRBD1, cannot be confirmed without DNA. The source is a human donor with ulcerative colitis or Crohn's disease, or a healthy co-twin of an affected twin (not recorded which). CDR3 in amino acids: CASSLEAGSQGYGYTF.